These 3 T cell receptor beta chains originate from one sample sequenced in a study of T cells expressing NK-cell markers. TCRdb re-called the 5' RACE reads and shows each CDR3 protein once, DNA omitted. This repertoire includes about 460,000 distinct CDR3 sequences. Sequencing input: blood T cells: a sorted CD56 or NKG2C T cell subset, CD4+ or CD8+ T cells, or bulk PBMC T cells (not recorded which). Source of these receptors: a woman in her 50s in good health.

The chain employs TRBV27 and TRBJ2-3; the D call from TCRdb, TRBD1, cannot be confirmed without DNA. The CDR3 is 17 amino acids. Germline CDR1 reads MNHEY; CDR2 reads SMNVEV (reference sequence). This chain's CDR3 is CASSLSLLGAGTDTQYF.

This chain uses TRBV5-1 with TRBJ2-7; no DNA is available, so the TRBD2 call from TCRdb remains unchecked. The CDR3 loop spans 15 amino acids. Germline V gene lookup returns CDR1 SGHRS and CDR2 YFSETQ. This chain's CDR3 is CASSRISGSTNEQYF.

The chain carries TRBV20-1 and TRBJ1-1; TCRdb's D call of TRBD1 is untestable without DNA. CDR1 DFQATT and CDR2 SNEGSKA come from the germline V gene (reference sequence). This CDR3 spans 15 amino acids. This chain's CDR3 is CSARSLQGGDTEAFF.